This T cell receptor beta chain was obtained from a study of blood T cells in healthy people across ages (dated by TCRdb to between 2014 and 2017). Looking at the study overall: In model experiments, template switching captured about one uniquely barcoded TCR beta cDNA molecule for every two T cells. To avoid experimental bias, donors of different ages were spread randomly across the sequencing lanes. The donors were split into four age groups: young (average around 15 years), middle-aged (39), aged (roughly 68) and long-lived (approximately 89). The study analyzed two additional independent replicas of 1 million unique cDNA reads from the same blood draw for two donors, one aged 18 to 29 and one aged 80 or older. Using deep sequencing normalized with unique cDNA molecular identifiers, the study measured how TCR beta repertoire diversity changes with age. General findings and caveats noted by the study authors: The long-lived group showed more naive CD4+ T cells, fewer expanded clones and increased TCR diversity than the aged group, suggesting age selection. Estimates of total diversity based on one million sequenced T cells were considered lower bounds and underestimates. Observed TCR beta diversity correlated strongly with the percentage of naive T cells measured by flow cytometry. The CMV infection status of donors was not known, potentially confounding age-related changes in expanded clonotypes. Observed TCR beta diversity per million T cells fell roughly linearly with age, and a significant reduction was already apparent by age about 38. Bulk unsorted PBMC profiling prevented conclusive comparison of naive and antigen-experienced compartments.

This clonotype was detected only a few times. Its recognized antigen is unknown. No base-level quality is on record; no much larger clone is a single base apart. Donors were approximately 42 systemically healthy Caucasian individuals from Russia aged roughly 6 to 90 years. Each donor gave 8 to 10 milliliters of peripheral blood, collected into EDTA-treated Vacutainer tubes. PBMCs were isolated by Ficoll-Paque density-gradient centrifugation, with at least 7 million obtained per sample. Total RNA was extracted from PBMCs with Trizol reagent, with at least 6 micrograms obtained per sample. Naive CD45RAhigh/CD27high T cell percentages were measured by flow cytometry on a PBMC aliquot from every donor. Spanning cysteine to phenylalanine, the CDR3 consists of 17 amino acids. The retained sequence is limited to the CDR3, 51 bases, with the frame set at the first base. Relative to germline, V is missing 0 bases and J is missing 3 bases, with 7 bases of the junction outside any gene match. The germline V gene supplies CDR1 ENHRY and CDR2 SYGVKD.

Libraries came from 5' RACE. The sequencer listed for this sample is Illumina HiSeq 2500. A second PCR of 7 to 11 cycles was run with a J-beta primer mix and a sample-barcoded 5' primer. A unique molecular identifier was introduced onto each TCR beta cDNA molecule by a template-switch 5' adaptor carrying 12 random nucleotides. At least 2.5 million CDR3-containing paired-end reads were obtained from each sample. First-strand cDNA synthesis was performed from all RNA using the Mint cDNA synthesis kit, with priming by a TRBC-specific oligonucleotide. All cDNA was treated with uracil-DNA glycosylase and then went through a first 18-cycle PCR with the universal primers M1SS and BC2_uni_R. Per the original workflow: Each sample was normalized by randomly selecting 1 million high-quality reads, each carrying a distinct molecular identifier. Instead of being binned into consensus sequences, reads that shared molecular identifiers were thrown out. CDR3 identification, clonotype clustering and error correction used MiTCR with a Q25 quality threshold and the strictest error-elimination algorithm. A nonparametric unseen species model with Euler transformation was used to estimate lower-bound total TCR beta diversity. The public reads were run again by TCRdb, first through fastp at Q25 and then through MiXCR, and only productive beta chains were kept. Every CDR3 protein is listed once, alongside the most common genes and DNA of its rows. The V and J calls come from TCRdb's annotation, not from the publication. Recorded for this sample are about 970,000 distinct CDR3 sequences; just over 50% of them occurred a single time. The biggest ten clones account for over 20% of the sample.

The chain uses TRBV10-3 and TRBJ2-5; TRBD2 matches 10 bases in the middle. The sequence derives from a woman aged 55 to 70 in good health. The specimen was blood. The bases read TGTGCCATCAGTGAGTCAGGAGGGCTAGCGGGAGAAGAGACCCAGTACTTC. It translates as CAISESGGLAGEETQYF.